Below, 6 T cell receptor beta chains from the same sample are listed, as sequenced in a study of T-cell reconstitution after alpha-beta-depleted transplantation in children. The library targeted TCRbeta and was prepared with unique molecular identifiers. Each CDR3 protein is one row after TCRdb ran MiXCR on the PCR reads. The sample includes about 900,000 distinct CDR3 sequences, around 30% of them seen just once. The source material was PBMCs, mostly from graft donor cells, sampled 360 days after TCRalphabeta/CD19-depleted stem cell transplant. Every receptor here comes from a boy under two years old who had a stem cell transplant for SCID, so the T cells may come from the graft donor.

This chain links TRBV18 with TRBJ2-1; weak D call: TRBD2 (6 bases). Trimming pared 3 bases from V and 9 bases from J, leaving 18 bases between. CDR1 is KGHSH and CDR2 is LQKENI in the germline V gene. This CDR3 is 15 amino acids long. DNA of the CDR3: TGTGCCAGCTCACCCCACGCGGGGAGCAACGGTGAGCAGTTCTTC. Its translation is CASSPHAGSNGEQFF.

The CDR3 nucleotides read TGTGCCAGCAGCCAACCTAGCGGGGCTTCCTACAATGAGCAGTTCTTC. Protein product: CASSQPSGASYNEQFF. The chain is built from TRBV4-2 and TRBJ2-1, with TRBD2 matching over 9 bases. V lost 2 bases, J lost 1 base, and 3 bases stayed unmatched. The CDR3 extends over 16 amino acids. Germline loops: CDR1 LGHNA, CDR2 YNFKEQ.

V usage is TRBV5-1 and J usage is TRBJ2-3; D perhaps matches TRBD2 (6 bases). CDR1 and CDR2 (germline): SGHRS, YFSETQ. The V end was cut by 9 bases, the J end by 4 bases, with 15 bases between. The CDR3 has 13 amino acids. The CDR3 region is CATSGLRADTQYF. CDR3 nucleotides: TGCGCCACCTCGGGACTCCGGGCAGATACGCAGTATTTT. Based on the CDR3 plus reference TRBV5-1 and TRBJ2-3, the full variable domain is KAGVTQTPRYLIKTRGQQVTLSCSPISGHRSVSWYQQTPGQGLQFLFEYFSETQRNKGNFPGRFSGRQFSNSRSEMNVSTLELGDSALYLCATSGLRADTQYFGPGTRLTVL.

The chain is built from TRBV5-1 and TRBJ2-6; 7 bases match TRBD1. With 5 bases clipped from V and 1 base from J, the junction kept 12 bases outside the gene matches. The CDR3 covers 18 residues. Germline CDR1 SGHRS, CDR2 YFSETQ. The CDR3: CASSRFPTGRSGANVLTF. CDR3 nucleotide sequence: TGCGCCAGCAGTCGATTTCCGACAGGGCGATCTGGGGCCAACGTCCTGACTTTC. Full variable domain (rest looked up from reference TRBV5-1 and TRBJ2-6): KAGVTQTPRYLIKTRGQQVTLSCSPISGHRSVSWYQQTPGQGLQFLFEYFSETQRNKGNFPGRFSGRQFSNSRSEMNVSTLELGDSALYLCASSRFPTGRSGANVLTFGAGSRLTVL.

This clonotype was seen many times. The V gene is TRBV5-1, the J gene TRBJ2-4; the D is unclear. The CDR3 spans 14 residues. The germline V gene has CDR1 SGHRS and CDR2 YFSETQ. The V end lost 0 bases, the J end lost 0 bases, and 4 bases lay between the germline ends. The CDR3 DNA sequence: TGCGCCAGCAGCTTGGATTTAGCCAAAAACATTCAGTACTTC. Amino acid sequence: CASSLDLAKNIQYF.

V gene TRBV20-1 combines with J gene TRBJ2-5; D remains unclear. V lost 3 bases and J lost 3, with 5 bases in between. Germline V CDR1 and CDR2: DFQATT, SNEGSKA (reference sequence). The CDR3 runs 11 residues. Here the CDR3 reads CSARVKETQYF. Written as DNA, the CDR3 is TGCAGTGCTAGGGTGAAAGAGACCCAGTACTTC.